One sample yielded the 5 T cell receptor beta chains listed below, sequenced in a study of blood T cell repertoires in COVID-19. Sequenced by immunoSEQ multiplex PCR; TCRdb stores in-frame clones only, minus some. Of 150,000 to 200,000 clones listed, about four fifths are singletons. The sample consisted of peripheral blood. Every receptor here comes from a man in his sixties or seventies with active or convalescent COVID-19.

The rearrangement joins TRBV20-1 to TRBJ1-5; possible D gene TRBD1, 6 bases. The CDR3 has 13 amino acids. CDR1 and CDR2 (germline): DFQATT, SNEGSKA (reference sequence). V lost 3 bases and J 8 bases, leaving 14 bases between the germline ends. The CDR3 bases are TGCAGTGCTAGTCGGCAGGGGTTTGAGCCCCAGCATTTT. Protein product: CSASRQGFEPQHF.

CDR3 DNA sequence: TGTGCCAGCTCACACGGGACAGGGGACTACAATGAGCAGTTCTTC. It specifies CASSHGTGDYNEQFF. This chain uses TRBV18 with TRBJ2-1, with 10 bases identical to TRBD1. The germline gives CDR1 KGHSH, CDR2 LQKENI. The junction had 3 bases not matched to a gene; V was cut back by 4 bases and J by 3 bases. This CDR3 spans 15 amino acids.

The V and J genes are TRBV7-2 and TRBJ2-5, with 7 bases lining up with TRBD1. V lost 3 bases and J lost 5; bases outside the gene matches: 3. The length of the CDR3 is 13 residues. Per germline, CDR1 SGHTA and CDR2 FQGNSA. The CDR3 region is CASSFQGEETQYF. In DNA form, the CDR3 reads TGTGCCAGCAGCTTTCAGGGGGAGGAGACCCAGTACTTC.

This clone was picked up a small number of times. V gene TRBV28 combines with J gene TRBJ1-2; D is perhaps TRBD1 (6 bases). The V end lost 2 bases, the J end lost 2 bases, and 9 bases lay between the germline ends. In germline, CDR1 is MDHEN, CDR2 SYDVKM. This CDR3 contains 14 residues. DNA for the CDR3: TGTGCCAGCAGTTTAGGTCAGGGGAACTATGGCTACACCTTC. It translates to CASSLGQGNYGYTF.

The gene calls are TRBV2 and TRBJ1-2; 9 bases fit TRBD1. Germline values: CDR1 SNHLY, CDR2 FYNNEI. Unmatched junction bases numbered 7, after V lost 1 base and J lost 7 bases. There are 15 residues in the CDR3. The chain's CDR3 is CASSEVGQGQFGYTF. Written as DNA, the CDR3 is TGTGCCAGCAGTGAAGTGGGACAGGGACAATTTGGCTACACCTTC. Full variable domain (remainder filled in from reference TRBV2 and TRBJ1-2): EPEVTQTPSHQVTQMGQEVILRCVPISNHLYFYWYRQILGQKVEFLVSFYNNEISEKSEIFDDQFSVERPDGSNFTLKIRSTKLEDSAMYFCASSEVGQGQFGYTFGSGTRLTVV.